Listed below are T cell receptor beta chains from one sample, sequenced in a study of control samples from healthy donors and cancer patients. Assay: immunoSEQ multiplex PCR; the TCRdb copy retains only in-frame clones and omits some. The repertoire holds approximately 100,000 clones, with around 88% as singletons. Sequenced input: blood. The receptors here all came from a man aged 25-45 years in good health. The CDR3 runs from the conserved cysteine through the conserved F or W. The D gene is left open where the match is weak. For some rows the clone size is stated as once, few or many, or as a class when expanded; others skip it.

clone size: -
J gene: TRBJ1-2
V gene: TRBV5-5
D gene: TRBD1
CDR3 DNA: TGTGCCAGCAGCACCGGACAGGCGCTTGCTAACTATGGCTACACCTTC
CDR3 protein: CASSTGQALANYGYTF

clone size: -
J gene: TRBJ1-2
V gene: TRBV12-3/TRBV12-4
D gene: -
CDR3 DNA: TGTGCCAGCAGTCCGGACAGAATTGATGGCTACACCTTC
CDR3 protein: CASSPDRIDGYTF

clone size: -
J gene: TRBJ2-7
V gene: TRBV27
D gene: TRBD1
CDR3 DNA: TGTGCCAGCAGTGGAACCGGGACAGGGGCCTACGAGCAGTACTTC
CDR3 protein: CASSGTGTGAYEQYF

clone size: -
J gene: TRBJ2-1
V gene: TRBV30
D gene: TRBD2
CDR3 DNA: TGTGCCTGGAGGACGAGAGTATGGGAGGGCAGGCACAATGAGCAGTTCTTC
CDR3 protein: CAWRTRVWEGRHNEQFF

clone size: -
J gene: TRBJ2-7
V gene: TRBV4-1
D gene: -
CDR3 DNA: TGCGCCAGCAGCCAAGGAGGCGGGGGGGGACAGGTGGGTTTCTACGAGCAGTACTTC
CDR3 protein: CASSQGGGGGQVGFYEQYF

clone size: -
J gene: TRBJ1-5
V gene: TRBV10-3
D gene: -
CDR3 DNA: TGTGCCATCAGTGAGGGGGAGGGTTATCAGCCCCAGCATTTT
CDR3 protein: CAISEGEGYQPQHF

clone size: -
J gene: TRBJ2-7
V gene: TRBV7-2
D gene: TRBD2
CDR3 DNA: TGTGCCAGCAGCCTCCCGACTAGCGGGAGGAGGTACGAGCAGTACTTC
CDR3 protein: CASSLPTSGRRYEQYF

clone size: once
J gene: TRBJ2-1
V gene: TRBV5-6
D gene: TRBD2
CDR3 DNA: TGTGCCAGCAGCTTGGGGTCTAGCGGGAGTCGGCATGAGCAGTTCTTC
CDR3 protein: CASSLGSSGSRHEQFF

clone size: once
J gene: TRBJ2-7
V gene: TRBV7-9
D gene: -
CDR3 DNA: TGTGCCAGCAGCTTAGGGTCGCTACGCGAGCAGTACTTC
CDR3 protein: CASSLGSLREQYF

clone size: -
J gene: TRBJ2-3
V gene: TRBV13
D gene: -
CDR3 DNA: TGTGCCAGCAGCTCCCAAGACAGCACAGATACGCAGTATTTT
CDR3 protein: CASSSQDSTDTQYF

clone size: -
J gene: TRBJ2-7
V gene: TRBV19
D gene: TRBD2
CDR3 DNA: TGTGCCAGTAGTGCATCCGGGACTAGCGTCTACGAGCAGTACTTC
CDR3 protein: CASSASGTSVYEQYF

clone size: -
J gene: TRBJ1-2
V gene: TRBV7-9
D gene: -
CDR3 DNA: TGTGCCAGCAGCTTGCAGGGGACACATGGCTACACCTTC
CDR3 protein: CASSLQGTHGYTF

clone size: -
J gene: TRBJ2-2
V gene: TRBV4-1
D gene: -
CDR3 DNA: TGCGCCAGCAGCCAAGATCGGCAGGCGAGCAGAACCGGGGAGCTGTTTTTT
CDR3 protein: CASSQDRQASRTGELFF

clone size: few
J gene: TRBJ2-7
V gene: TRBV2
D gene: TRBD2
CDR3 DNA: TGTGCCAGACAATCAGCGGGACGCGACGAGCAGTACTTC
CDR3 protein: CARQSAGRDEQYF

clone size: -
J gene: TRBJ1-4
V gene: TRBV28
D gene: -
CDR3 DNA: TGTGCCAGCAAATCAGGGGAACTGAATGAAAAACTGTTTTTT
CDR3 protein: CASKSGELNEKLFF

clone size: -
J gene: TRBJ1-5
V gene: TRBV29-1
D gene: TRBD1
CDR3 DNA: TGCAGCGTTGGAGACAGGGGAGCCCAGCCCCAGCATTTT
CDR3 protein: CSVGDRGAQPQHF

clone size: -
J gene: TRBJ2-5
V gene: TRBV11-2
D gene: TRBD2
CDR3 DNA: TGTGCCAGCAGCTTAGTAGCGGGAGGGCCCGAGCGAGAGACCCAGTACTTC
CDR3 protein: CASSLVAGGPERETQYF

clone size: -
J gene: TRBJ2-7
V gene: TRBV5-1
D gene: TRBD2
CDR3 DNA: TGCGCCAGCAGCTTGACTAGCGGGGGTCGGGGCGAGCAGTACTTC
CDR3 protein: CASSLTSGGRGEQYF

clone size: few
J gene: TRBJ2-2
V gene: TRBV28
D gene: TRBD2
CDR3 DNA: TGTGCCAGTCAGCGGGAGAACACCGGGGAGCTGTTTTTT
CDR3 protein: CASQRENTGELFF

clone size: -
J gene: TRBJ1-1
V gene: TRBV6-4
D gene: -
CDR3 DNA: TGTGCCAGCAGAGTACACAGGGAGAAGAGCGCTTTCTTT
CDR3 protein: CASRVHREKSAFF

clone size: -
J gene: TRBJ2-6
V gene: TRBV19
D gene: -
CDR3 DNA: TGTGCCAGTAGTCCAGGGGTTGGGGCCAACGTCCTGACTTTC
CDR3 protein: CASSPGVGANVLTF

clone size: -
J gene: TRBJ2-7
V gene: TRBV4-1
D gene: -
CDR3 DNA: TGCGCCAGCAGCCAAGTGGAGTGGGCAGCCAGCTCCTACGAGCAGTACTTC
CDR3 protein: CASSQVEWAASSYEQYF

clone size: -
J gene: TRBJ2-1
V gene: TRBV10-1
D gene: -
CDR3 DNA: TGCGCCAGCAGTGAGTTGGGGTCTGAGCAGTTCTTC
CDR3 protein: CASSELGSEQFF

clone size: -
J gene: TRBJ2-3
V gene: TRBV5-1
D gene: -
CDR3 DNA: TGCGCCAGCAGCTTCGCGGAACGGGCAGATACGCAGTATTTT
CDR3 protein: CASSFAERADTQYF

clone size: once
J gene: TRBJ1-5
V gene: TRBV18
D gene: -
CDR3 DNA: TGTGCCAGCTCGCAGGGGACGGCTGATCAGCCCCAGCATTTT
CDR3 protein: CASSQGTADQPQHF

clone size: -
J gene: TRBJ1-4
V gene: TRBV5-4
D gene: TRBD1
CDR3 DNA: TGTGCCAGCAGCCCGGGACAGGGGGATGAAAAACTGTTTTTT
CDR3 protein: CASSPGQGDEKLFF

clone size: -
J gene: TRBJ2-7
V gene: TRBV5-1
D gene: -
CDR3 DNA: TGCGCCAGCAGCTTGTCTCGCGGCGCCTACGAGCAGTACTTC
CDR3 protein: CASSLSRGAYEQYF

clone size: -
J gene: TRBJ1-5
V gene: TRBV19
D gene: -
CDR3 DNA: TGTGCCAGTAGTATTGGAATGATCAATCAGCCCCAGCATTTT
CDR3 protein: CASSIGMINQPQHF

clone size: -
J gene: TRBJ1-2
V gene: TRBV9
D gene: -
CDR3 DNA: TGTGCCAGCAGCGTAGACAGGCATAACTATGGCTACACCTTC
CDR3 protein: CASSVDRHNYGYTF

clone size: -
J gene: TRBJ2-1
V gene: TRBV27
D gene: TRBD2
CDR3 DNA: TGTGCCAGCAGCCCCGGGACTAGCGGATACAATGAGCAGTTCTTC
CDR3 protein: CASSPGTSGYNEQFF

clone size: -
J gene: TRBJ2-7
V gene: TRBV5-1
D gene: TRBD1
CDR3 DNA: TGCGCCAGCAGCTTGGTGGGACAGACCTACGAGCAGTACTTC
CDR3 protein: CASSLVGQTYEQYF

clone size: few
J gene: TRBJ1-3
V gene: TRBV19
D gene: -
CDR3 DNA: TGTGCCAGTAGTATAGCCGGACACTTTGTCGCCTCTGGAAACACCATATATTTT
CDR3 protein: CASSIAGHFVASGNTIYF

clone size: once
J gene: TRBJ1-3
V gene: TRBV4-1
D gene: -
CDR3 DNA: TGCGCCAGCAGCCTAGTCAAGGGGACTGGAAACACCATATATTTT
CDR3 protein: CASSLVKGTGNTIYF

clone size: -
J gene: TRBJ2-1
V gene: TRBV14
D gene: TRBD2
CDR3 DNA: TGTGCCAGCAGCCAAAAGGCTAGCGGAACCTACAATGAGCAGTTCTTC
CDR3 protein: CASSQKASGTYNEQFF

clone size: -
J gene: TRBJ2-3
V gene: TRBV2
D gene: -
CDR3 DNA: TGTGCCAGCAGTACTAGCACAGATACGCAGTATTTT
CDR3 protein: CASSTSTDTQYF

clone size: once
J gene: TRBJ2-3
V gene: TRBV11-2
D gene: -
CDR3 DNA: TGTGCCAGCAGCTATAGGGAGGACTTAACCGATACGCAGTATTTT
CDR3 protein: CASSYREDLTDTQYF

clone size: -
J gene: TRBJ2-1
V gene: TRBV21-1
D gene: -
CDR3 DNA: TGTGCCAGCAGCAAAAGGGGGGATAGCGGGAGTAATGAGCAGTTCTTC
CDR3 protein: CASSKRGDSGSNEQFF

clone size: -
J gene: TRBJ2-5
V gene: TRBV19
D gene: TRBD2
CDR3 DNA: TGTGCCAGTAGCATTATAGCGGGAGAGGGTGAGACCCAGTACTTC
CDR3 protein: CASSIIAGEGETQYF

clone size: -
J gene: TRBJ1-4
V gene: TRBV5-1
D gene: -
CDR3 DNA: TGCGCCAGCAGCTTATTACAAGATGAAAAACTGTTTTTT
CDR3 protein: CASSLLQDEKLFF

clone size: -
J gene: TRBJ2-5
V gene: TRBV9
D gene: -
CDR3 DNA: TGTGCCAGCAGCCAAGCTACAGTTCCGGAGACCCAGTACTTC
CDR3 protein: CASSQATVPETQYF

clone size: -
J gene: TRBJ2-1
V gene: TRBV19
D gene: -
CDR3 DNA: TGTGCCAGTAGTATGGGTGACGTAGCTAAATCCTACAATGAGCAGTTCTTC
CDR3 protein: CASSMGDVAKSYNEQFF

clone size: -
J gene: TRBJ1-6
V gene: TRBV28
D gene: -
CDR3 DNA: TGTGCCAGCACCATTCGGCAGAAGCGATCCCTCCACTTT
CDR3 protein: CASTIRQKRSLHF

clone size: once
J gene: TRBJ2-1
V gene: TRBV30
D gene: -
CDR3 DNA: TGTGCCTGCCCGTCAGACTTCTCCTACAATGAGCAGTTCTTC
CDR3 protein: CACPSDFSYNEQFF

clone size: -
J gene: TRBJ2-5
V gene: TRBV6-1
D gene: TRBD2
CDR3 DNA: TGTGCCAGCAGTGAAGGACTAGCGGGAGGGCTTTTCGGGGAGACCCAGTACTTC
CDR3 protein: CASSEGLAGGLFGETQYF

clone size: -
J gene: TRBJ2-3
V gene: TRBV27
D gene: TRBD2
CDR3 DNA: TGTGCCAGCGTCGGGACTTTTGAATTCCTTCTAGCGGGAGGCACAGATACGCAGTATTTT
CDR3 protein: CASVGTFEFLLAGGTDTQYF

clone size: -
J gene: TRBJ2-1
V gene: TRBV5-1
D gene: -
CDR3 DNA: TGCGCCAGCAGCCCGTTTGGGGCCAATGAGCAGTTCTTC
CDR3 protein: CASSPFGANEQFF

clone size: once
J gene: TRBJ2-7
V gene: TRBV5-5
D gene: TRBD1
CDR3 DNA: TGTGCCAGCAGCATAGGACAGGGAAGGGTTTACGAGCAGTACTTC
CDR3 protein: CASSIGQGRVYEQYF

clone size: -
J gene: TRBJ1-1
V gene: TRBV12-3/TRBV12-4
D gene: -
CDR3 DNA: TGTGCCAGCAGTTTGGGTACTGAAGCTTTCTTT
CDR3 protein: CASSLGTEAFF

clone size: -
J gene: TRBJ2-2
V gene: TRBV19
D gene: TRBD2
CDR3 DNA: TGTGCCAGTAGTATTGGGCGGGAGGGGCGACTCGGGGAGCTGTTTTTT
CDR3 protein: CASSIGREGRLGELFF

clone size: once
J gene: TRBJ2-1
V gene: TRBV14
D gene: TRBD2
CDR3 DNA: TGTGCCAGCAGCCCCCCTCTAGCGGGAGTCTACAATGAGCAGTTCTTC
CDR3 protein: CASSPPLAGVYNEQFF

clone size: -
J gene: TRBJ2-3
V gene: TRBV7-3
D gene: -
CDR3 DNA: TGTGCCAGCAGCCGAAGTGGGGCGGTGGCCACAGATACGCAGTATTTT
CDR3 protein: CASSRSGAVATDTQYF

clone size: -
J gene: TRBJ2-3
V gene: TRBV4-2
D gene: -
CDR3 DNA: TGTGCCAGCAGCCATCAGAGCACAGATACGCAGTATTTT
CDR3 protein: CASSHQSTDTQYF

clone size: -
J gene: TRBJ2-3
V gene: TRBV27
D gene: TRBD2
CDR3 DNA: TGTGCCAGCAGCCCGAAGCGGGAGGGCCCGAATACGCAGTATTTT
CDR3 protein: CASSPKREGPNTQYF

clone size: -
J gene: TRBJ2-7
V gene: TRBV19
D gene: -
CDR3 DNA: TGTGCCAGTAGTCCCCGACAGAGCTCCTACGAGCAGTACTTC
CDR3 protein: CASSPRQSSYEQYF

clone size: -
J gene: TRBJ2-7
V gene: TRBV21-1
D gene: -
CDR3 DNA: TGTGCCAGCAGCAAGCCTAGTGTGGGACAGAGGGCCTACGAGCAGTACTTC
CDR3 protein: CASSKPSVGQRAYEQYF

clone size: -
J gene: TRBJ1-2
V gene: TRBV28
D gene: -
CDR3 DNA: TGTGCCAGCAGTTTAGAGGACCCAAAGCCTGGCTACACCTTC
CDR3 protein: CASSLEDPKPGYTF

clone size: -
J gene: TRBJ2-4
V gene: TRBV30
D gene: TRBD2
CDR3 DNA: TGTGCCTGGAGTTCCCGGGGGGTTATGAACATTCAGTACTTC
CDR3 protein: CAWSSRGVMNIQYF